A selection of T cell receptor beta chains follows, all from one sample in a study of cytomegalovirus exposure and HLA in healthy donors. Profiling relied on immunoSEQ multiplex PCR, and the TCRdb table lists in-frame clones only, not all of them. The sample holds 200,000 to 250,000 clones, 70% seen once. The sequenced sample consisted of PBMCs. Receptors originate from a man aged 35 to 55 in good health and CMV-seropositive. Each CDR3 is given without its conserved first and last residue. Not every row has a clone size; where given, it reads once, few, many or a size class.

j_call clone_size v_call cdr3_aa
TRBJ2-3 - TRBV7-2 ASSLVPGSLKGSTDTQY
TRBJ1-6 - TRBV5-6 ASSLGTGGSYNSPLH
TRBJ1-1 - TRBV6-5 ASSYGRGLGTEAF
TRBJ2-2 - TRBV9 ASSVSTGELF
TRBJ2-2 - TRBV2 ASSTTGTGELF
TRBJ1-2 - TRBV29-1 SVESDSVYGYT
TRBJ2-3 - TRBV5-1 ASSLEPSGGTDTQY
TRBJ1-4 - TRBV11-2 ASSDPGQANEKLF
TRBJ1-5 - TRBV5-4 ASSMGLSNQPQH
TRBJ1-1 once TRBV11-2 ASSLTGGRGHTEAF
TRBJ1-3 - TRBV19 ASSIPQRLGNTIY
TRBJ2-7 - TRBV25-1 AREGQGAYEQY
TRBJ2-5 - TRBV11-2 ASSSLPETQY
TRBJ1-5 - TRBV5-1 ASSSDPGGQPQH
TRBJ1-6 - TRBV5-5 ASSSSTGRSPLH
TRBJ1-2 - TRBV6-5 ASSSYRGGNYGYT
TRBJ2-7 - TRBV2 ASRMSGEQY
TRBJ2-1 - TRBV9 ASSEQDRFPHEQF
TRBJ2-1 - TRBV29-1 SVQPDIYNEQF
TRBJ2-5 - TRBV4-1 ASSLSGLAGGPETQY
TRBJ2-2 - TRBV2 ASRDRARNTGELF
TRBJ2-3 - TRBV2 ASSPRDTSTDTQY
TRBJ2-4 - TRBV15 ATSRGLRGQLAKNIQY
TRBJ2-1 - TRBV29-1 SVGRPDRVVWNEQF
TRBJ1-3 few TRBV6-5 ASSFRPEGSGNTIY
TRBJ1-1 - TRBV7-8 ASSLVAARTGGVYGAF
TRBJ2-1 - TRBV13 ASSPGLAAYNEQF
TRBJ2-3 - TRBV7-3 ASSPGTSGLTDTQY
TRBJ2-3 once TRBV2 ASSEVTGGAGDTQY
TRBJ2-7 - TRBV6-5 ASSYLPPPREQY
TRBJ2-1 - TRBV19 ASLGTGVGEQF
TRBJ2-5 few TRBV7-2 ASSSIPTSGVNQETQY
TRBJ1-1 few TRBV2 ASRDAGGMNTEAF
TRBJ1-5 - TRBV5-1 ASSSSAGDQPQH
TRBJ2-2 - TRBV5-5 ASSLTRGWTGELF
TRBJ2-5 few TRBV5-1 ASSLEGTPQETQY
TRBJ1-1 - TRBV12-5 ASGLVHLDRGFGNTEAF
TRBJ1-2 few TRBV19 ASTVRPGHLYGYT
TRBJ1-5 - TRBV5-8 ASSLETGRIANQPQH
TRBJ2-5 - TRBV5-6 ASSSQGYQETQY
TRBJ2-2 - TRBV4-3 ASSQDSRQGAGTGELF
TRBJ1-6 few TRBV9 ASSARGHNSPLH
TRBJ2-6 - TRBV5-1 ASSLALGSGANVLT
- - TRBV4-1 ASSQGPGEREQY
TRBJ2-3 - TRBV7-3 ASSQGGGSTDTQY
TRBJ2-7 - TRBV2 ASATGGHEQY
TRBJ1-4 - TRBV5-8 ASSWGAAGSLNEKLF
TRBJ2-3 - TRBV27 ASSLSAVPTDTQY
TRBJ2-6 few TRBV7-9 ASSLGTGSSGANVLT
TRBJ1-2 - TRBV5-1 ASSPGQAPNYGYT
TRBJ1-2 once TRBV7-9 ASSPPQGTYGYT